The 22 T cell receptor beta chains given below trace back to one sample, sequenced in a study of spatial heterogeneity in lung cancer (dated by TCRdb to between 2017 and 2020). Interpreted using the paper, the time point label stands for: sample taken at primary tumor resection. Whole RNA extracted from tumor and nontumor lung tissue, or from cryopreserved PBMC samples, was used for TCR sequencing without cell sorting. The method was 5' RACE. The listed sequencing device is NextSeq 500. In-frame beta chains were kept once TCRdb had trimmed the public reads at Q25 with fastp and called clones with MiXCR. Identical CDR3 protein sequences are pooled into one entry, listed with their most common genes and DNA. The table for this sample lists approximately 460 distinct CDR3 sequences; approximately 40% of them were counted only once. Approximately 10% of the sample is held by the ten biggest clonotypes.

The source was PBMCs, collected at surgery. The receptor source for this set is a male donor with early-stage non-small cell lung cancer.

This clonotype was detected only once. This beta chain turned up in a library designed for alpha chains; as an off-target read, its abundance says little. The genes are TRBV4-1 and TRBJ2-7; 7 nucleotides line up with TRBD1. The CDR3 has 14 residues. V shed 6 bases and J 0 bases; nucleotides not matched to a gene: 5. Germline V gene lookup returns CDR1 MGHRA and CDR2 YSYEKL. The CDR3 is CASSPGTASYEQYF. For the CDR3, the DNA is TGCGCCAGCAGTCCGGGGACAGCCTCCTACGAGCAGTACTTC.

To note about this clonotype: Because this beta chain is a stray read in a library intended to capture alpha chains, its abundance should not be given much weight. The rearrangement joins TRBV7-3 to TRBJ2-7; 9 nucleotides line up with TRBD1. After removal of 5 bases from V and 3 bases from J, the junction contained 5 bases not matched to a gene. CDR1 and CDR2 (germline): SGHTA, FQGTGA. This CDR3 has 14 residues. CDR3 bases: TGTGCCAGCAGCACAAGGACAGGGGACTACGAGCAGTACTTC. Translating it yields CASSTRTGDYEQYF.

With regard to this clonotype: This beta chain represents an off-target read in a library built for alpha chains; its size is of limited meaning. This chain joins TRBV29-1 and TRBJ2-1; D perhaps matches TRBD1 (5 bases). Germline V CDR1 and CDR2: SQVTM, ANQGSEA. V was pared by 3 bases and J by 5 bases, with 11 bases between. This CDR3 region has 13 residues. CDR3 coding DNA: TGCAGCGTTGACAGGGTTTTTGACAATGAGCAGTTCTTC. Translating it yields CSVDRVFDNEQFF.

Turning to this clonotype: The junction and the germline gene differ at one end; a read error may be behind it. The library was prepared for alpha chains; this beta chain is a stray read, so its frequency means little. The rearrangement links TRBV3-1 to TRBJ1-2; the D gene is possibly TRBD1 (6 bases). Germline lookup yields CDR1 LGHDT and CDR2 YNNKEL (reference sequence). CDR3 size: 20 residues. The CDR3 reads CASSQDLVRQELPPSYGFTF. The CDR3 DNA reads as TGTGCCAGCAGCCAAGATCTGGTTCGACAGGAACTCCCCCCCTCCTATGGCTTCACCTTC.

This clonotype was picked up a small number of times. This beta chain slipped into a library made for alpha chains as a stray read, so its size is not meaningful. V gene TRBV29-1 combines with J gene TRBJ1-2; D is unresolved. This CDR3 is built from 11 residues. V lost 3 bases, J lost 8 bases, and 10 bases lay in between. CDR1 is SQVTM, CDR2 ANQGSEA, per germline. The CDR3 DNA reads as TGCAGCGTTGAGGCGGGCCACGGCTACACCTTC. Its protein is CSVEAGHGYTF.

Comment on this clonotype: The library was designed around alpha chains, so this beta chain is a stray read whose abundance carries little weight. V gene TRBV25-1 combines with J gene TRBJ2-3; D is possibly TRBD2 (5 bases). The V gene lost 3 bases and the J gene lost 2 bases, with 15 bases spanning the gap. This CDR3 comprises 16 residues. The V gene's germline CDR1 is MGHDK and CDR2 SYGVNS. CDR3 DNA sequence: TGTGCCAGCAGTGACCCGCTAGCAGCCGTCACAGATACGCAGTATTTT. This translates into CASSDPLAAVTDTQYF.

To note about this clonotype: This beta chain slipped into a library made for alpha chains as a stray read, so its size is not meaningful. In nucleotides, the CDR3 is TGTGCCAGCAGTTCCCGGACAGGGTTGAGCGAAAAACTGTTTTTT. Residues: CASSSRTGLSEKLFF. This sequence joins TRBV27 and TRBJ1-4; 8 bases match TRBD1. With V trimmed by 4 bases and J by 8 bases, 9 bases remained unmatched. CDR3 length equals 15 residues. Per the germline V gene, CDR1 is MNHEY and CDR2 is SMNVEV (reference sequence).

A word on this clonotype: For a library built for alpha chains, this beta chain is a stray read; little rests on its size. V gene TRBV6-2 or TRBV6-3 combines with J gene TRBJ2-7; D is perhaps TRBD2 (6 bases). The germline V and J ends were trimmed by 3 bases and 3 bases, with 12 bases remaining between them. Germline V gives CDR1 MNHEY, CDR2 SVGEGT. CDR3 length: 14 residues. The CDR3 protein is CASSYGRDFYEQYF. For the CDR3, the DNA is TGTGCCAGCAGTTATGGCAGGGACTTCTACGAGCAGTACTTC.

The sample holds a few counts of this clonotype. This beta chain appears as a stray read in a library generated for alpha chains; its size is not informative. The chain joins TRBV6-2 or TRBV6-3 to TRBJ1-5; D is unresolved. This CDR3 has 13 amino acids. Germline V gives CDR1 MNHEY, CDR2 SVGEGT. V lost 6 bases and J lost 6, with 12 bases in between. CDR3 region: CASSSDSSQPQHF. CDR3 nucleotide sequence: TGTGCCAGCAGCTCGGATTCGAGTCAGCCCCAGCATTTT.

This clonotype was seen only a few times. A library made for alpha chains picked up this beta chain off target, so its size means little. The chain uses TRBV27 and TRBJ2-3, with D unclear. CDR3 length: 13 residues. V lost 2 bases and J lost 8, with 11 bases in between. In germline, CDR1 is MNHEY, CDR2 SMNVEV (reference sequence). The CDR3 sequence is CASSLANRATQYF. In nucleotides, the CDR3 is TGTGCCAGCAGTTTAGCCAACCGGGCTACGCAGTATTTT.

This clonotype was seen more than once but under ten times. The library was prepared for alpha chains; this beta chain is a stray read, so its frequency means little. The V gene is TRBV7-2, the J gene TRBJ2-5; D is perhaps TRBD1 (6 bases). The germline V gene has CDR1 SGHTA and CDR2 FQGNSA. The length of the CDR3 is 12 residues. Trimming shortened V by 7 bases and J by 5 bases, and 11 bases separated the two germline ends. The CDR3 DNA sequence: TGTGCCAGCACCCAGAGGGGGGAGACCCAGTACTTC. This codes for CASTQRGETQYF.

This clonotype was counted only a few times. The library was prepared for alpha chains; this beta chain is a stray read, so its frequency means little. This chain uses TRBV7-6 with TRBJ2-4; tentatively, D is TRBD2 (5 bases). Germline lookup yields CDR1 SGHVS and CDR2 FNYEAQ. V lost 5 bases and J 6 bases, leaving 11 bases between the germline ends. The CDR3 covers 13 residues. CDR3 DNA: TGTGCCAGCAGCCCTGGAGAGGGAAACATTCAGTACTTC. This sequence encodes CASSPGEGNIQYF.

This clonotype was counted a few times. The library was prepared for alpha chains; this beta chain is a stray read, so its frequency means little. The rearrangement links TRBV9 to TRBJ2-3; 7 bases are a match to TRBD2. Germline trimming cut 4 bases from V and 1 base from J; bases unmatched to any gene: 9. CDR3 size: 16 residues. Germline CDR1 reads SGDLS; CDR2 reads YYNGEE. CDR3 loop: CASSPTAGSRTDTQYF. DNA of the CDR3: TGTGCCAGCAGCCCCACAGCGGGGAGTCGCACAGATACGCAGTATTTT.

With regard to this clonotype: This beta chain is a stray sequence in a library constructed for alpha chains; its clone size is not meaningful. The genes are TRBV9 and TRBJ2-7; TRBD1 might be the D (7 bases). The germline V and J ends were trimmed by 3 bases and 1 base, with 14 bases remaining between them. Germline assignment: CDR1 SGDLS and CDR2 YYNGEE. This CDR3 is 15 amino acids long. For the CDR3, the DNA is TGTGCCAGCAGCGCTGGAGGGACAGCGTCCTACGAGCAGTACTTC. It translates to CASSAGGTASYEQYF. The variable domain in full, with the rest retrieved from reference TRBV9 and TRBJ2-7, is DSGVTQTPKHLITATGQRVTLRCSPRSGDLSVYWYQQSLDQGLQFLIQYYNGEERAKGNILERFSAQQFPDLHSELNLSSLELGDSALYFCASSAGGTASYEQYFGPGTRLTVT.

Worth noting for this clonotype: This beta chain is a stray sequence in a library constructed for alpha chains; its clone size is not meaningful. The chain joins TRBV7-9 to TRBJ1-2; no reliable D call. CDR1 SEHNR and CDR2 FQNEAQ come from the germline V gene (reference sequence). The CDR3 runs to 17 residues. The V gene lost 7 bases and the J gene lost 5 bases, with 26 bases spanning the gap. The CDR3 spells CASTRRPGRTNDYGYTF. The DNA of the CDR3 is TGTGCCAGCACCAGACGTCCGGGCAGGACTAACGATTATGGCTACACCTTC.

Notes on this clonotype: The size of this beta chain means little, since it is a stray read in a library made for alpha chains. CDR3 residues: CASRRDSLSYEQYF. In DNA, the CDR3 is TGTGCCAGCAGGAGGGACAGCCTCTCCTACGAGCAGTACTTC. The rearrangement uses TRBV2 and TRBJ2-7, with 7 bases fitting TRBD1. The germline V gene encodes CDR1 SNHLY and CDR2 FYNNEI. V trimming: 6 bases; J trimming: 0 bases; junction bases outside the gene matches: 5. This CDR3 comprises 14 residues.

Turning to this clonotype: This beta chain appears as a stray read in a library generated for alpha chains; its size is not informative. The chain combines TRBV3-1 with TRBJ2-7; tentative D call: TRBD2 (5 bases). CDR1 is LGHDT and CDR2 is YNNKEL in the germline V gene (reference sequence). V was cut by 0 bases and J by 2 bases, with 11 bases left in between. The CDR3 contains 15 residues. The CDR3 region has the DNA TGTGCCAGCAGCCAAGATCCGAGGAGGACCTACGAGCAGTACTTC. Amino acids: CASSQDPRRTYEQYF.

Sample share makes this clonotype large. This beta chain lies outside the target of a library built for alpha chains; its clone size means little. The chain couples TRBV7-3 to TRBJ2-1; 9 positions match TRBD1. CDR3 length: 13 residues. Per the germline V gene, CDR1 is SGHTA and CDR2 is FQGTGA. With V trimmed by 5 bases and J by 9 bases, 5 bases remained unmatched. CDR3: CASSAGQGFEQFF. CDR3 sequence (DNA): TGTGCCAGCAGCGCAGGACAGGGGTTTGAGCAGTTCTTC.

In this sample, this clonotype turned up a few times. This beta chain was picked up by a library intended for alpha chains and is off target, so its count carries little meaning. The CDR3 here is CSARGQQHYNEQFF. DNA for the CDR3: TGCAGTGCTAGGGGACAGCAACACTACAATGAGCAGTTCTTC. The rearrangement joins TRBV20-1 to TRBJ2-1, with 7 bases identical to TRBD1. The V segment lost 3 bases and the J segment 3 bases; nucleotides outside the gene matches: 5. Germline V gives CDR1 DFQATT, CDR2 SNEGSKA (reference sequence). The CDR3 has 14 residues.

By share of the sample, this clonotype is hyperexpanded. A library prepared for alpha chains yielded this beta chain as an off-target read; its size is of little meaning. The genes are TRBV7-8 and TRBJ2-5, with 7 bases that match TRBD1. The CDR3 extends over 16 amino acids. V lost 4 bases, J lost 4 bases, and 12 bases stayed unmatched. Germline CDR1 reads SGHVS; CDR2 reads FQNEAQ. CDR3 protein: CASSSRDSPGGETQYF. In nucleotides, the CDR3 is TGTGCCAGCAGCTCCAGGGACAGCCCCGGAGGAGAGACCCAGTACTTC. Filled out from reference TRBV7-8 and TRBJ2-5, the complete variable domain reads GAGVSQSPRYKVAKRGQDVALRCDPISGHVSLFWYQQALGQGPEFLTYFQNEAQLDKSGLPSDRFFAERPEGSVSTLKIQRTQQEDSAVYLCASSSRDSPGGETQYFGPGTRLLVL.

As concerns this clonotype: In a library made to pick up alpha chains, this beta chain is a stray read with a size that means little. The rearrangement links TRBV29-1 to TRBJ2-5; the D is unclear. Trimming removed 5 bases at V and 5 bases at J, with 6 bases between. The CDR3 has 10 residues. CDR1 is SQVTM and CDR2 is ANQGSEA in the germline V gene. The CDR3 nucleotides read TGCAGCGTTTCTGAGGAGACCCAGTACTTC. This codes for CSVSEETQYF.

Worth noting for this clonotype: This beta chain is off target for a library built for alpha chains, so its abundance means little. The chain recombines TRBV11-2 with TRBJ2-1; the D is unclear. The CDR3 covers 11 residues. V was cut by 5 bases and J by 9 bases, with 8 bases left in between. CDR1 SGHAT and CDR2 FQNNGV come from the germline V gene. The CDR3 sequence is CASSLVSEQFF. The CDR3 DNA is TGTGCCAGCAGCCTAGTTAGTGAGCAGTTCTTC. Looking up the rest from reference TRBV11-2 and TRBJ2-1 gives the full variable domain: EAGVAQSPRYKIIEKRQSVAFWCNPISGHATLYWYQQILGQGPKLLIQFQNNGVVDDSQLPKDRFSAERLKGVDSTLKIQPAKLEDSAVYLCASSLVSEQFFGPGTRLTVL.